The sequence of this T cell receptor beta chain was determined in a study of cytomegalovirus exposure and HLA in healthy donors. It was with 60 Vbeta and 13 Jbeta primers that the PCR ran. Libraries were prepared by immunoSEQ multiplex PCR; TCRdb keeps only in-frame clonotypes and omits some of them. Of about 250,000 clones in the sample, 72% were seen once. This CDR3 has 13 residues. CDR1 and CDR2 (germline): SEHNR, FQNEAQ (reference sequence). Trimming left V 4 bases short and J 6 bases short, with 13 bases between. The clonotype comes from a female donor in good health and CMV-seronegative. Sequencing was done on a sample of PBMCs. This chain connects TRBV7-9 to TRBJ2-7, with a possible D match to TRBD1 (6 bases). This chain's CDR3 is CASSWDNKVEQYF. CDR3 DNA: TGTGCCAGCAGCTGGGACAATAAGGTCGAGCAGTACTTC. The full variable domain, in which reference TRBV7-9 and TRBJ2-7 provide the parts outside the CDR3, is DTGVSQNPRHKITKRGQNVTFRCDPISEHNRLYWYRQTLGQGPEFLTYFQNEAQLEKSRLLSDRFSAERPKGSFSTLEIQRTEQGDSAMYLCASSWDNKVEQYFGPGTRLTVT.